These T cell receptor beta chains were read from a single sample in a study of cytomegalovirus exposure and HLA in healthy donors. The protocol was immunoSEQ multiplex PCR, while the TCRdb copy is restricted to in-frame clones and leaves out a portion. The table includes about 140,000 clones, over 60% detected once. The material sequenced was PBMCs. The receptors were gathered from a man aged 40-49 years in good health and CMV-seronegative. The CDR3 runs from the conserved cysteine through the conserved F or W. D genes are given only for firm matches. The size field is filled for only some rows; it gives once, few, many or a size class.

TRBD1	TRBV5-1	.	TRBJ2-1	TGCGCCAGCAGCTCGGAAGGGGGCACCTACAATGAGCAGTTCTTC	CASSSEGGTYNEQFF
.	TRBV15	.	TRBJ2-7	TGTGCCACCAGCAGAGAGGTAGTTAGTACGGAGTACTTC	CATSREVVSTEYF
TRBD2	TRBV5-8	.	TRBJ2-5	TGTGCCAGCAGCGCCGGGCTAGCGGAGGAGACCCAGTACTTC	CASSAGLAEETQYF
.	TRBV10-1	.	TRBJ1-5	TGCGCCAGCAGTGAGTCGTCGAGGGTTAGCAATCAGCCCCAGCATTTT	CASSESSRVSNQPQHF
TRBD2	TRBV14	.	TRBJ2-3	TGTGCCAGCTCCCGACTAGCGGAGCATAACACAGATACGCAGTATTTT	CASSRLAEHNTDTQYF
TRBD2	TRBV10-2	few	TRBJ2-1	TGCGCCAGCATGACTAGCGGGAGTTACGTTGAGCAGTTCTTC	CASMTSGSYVEQFF
.	TRBV18	.	TRBJ1-3	TGTGCCAGCTCACCGGAGGGAACTGGAAACACCATATATTTT	CASSPEGTGNTIYF
TRBD2	TRBV4-2	.	TRBJ2-1	TGTGCCAGCAGCCAACGGACTAGCGGGTCCTACAATGAGCAGTTCTTC	CASSQRTSGSYNEQFF
.	TRBV19	.	TRBJ2-3	TGTGCCAGTAGTATAGATCCCGGGGTGGGCACAGATACGCAGTATTTT	CASSIDPGVGTDTQYF
TRBD1	TRBV30	few	TRBJ2-3	TGTGCCTGGAGTGCCAGGACAGGGCCAGATACGCAGTATTTT	CAWSARTGPDTQYF
TRBD1	TRBV29-1	.	TRBJ1-1	TGCAGCGTTGACCCTACAGGGGTGAGCACTGAAGCTTTCTTT	CSVDPTGVSTEAFF
.	TRBV2	.	TRBJ2-7	TGTGCCAACTCGTTCCGCTTATCCTACGAGCAGTACTTC	CANSFRLSYEQYF
.	TRBV15	few	TRBJ2-3	TGTGCCACCAGCAGCGGGGTCACAGATACGCAGTATTTT	CATSSGVTDTQYF
TRBD1	TRBV7-9	.	TRBJ2-5	TGTGCCAGCAGCTTAGAAGGACAGGGGGTAGAGACCCAGTACTTC	CASSLEGQGVETQYF
.	TRBV5-1	.	TRBJ2-7	TGCGCCAGCAGCTTGGCTCAGGGGACTACCTACGAGCAGTACTTC	CASSLAQGTTYEQYF
TRBD1	TRBV19	.	TRBJ2-7	TGTGCCAGTAGTTTCGGGACAGGGATTCACGAGCAGTACTTC	CASSFGTGIHEQYF
TRBD2	TRBV9	.	TRBJ2-7	TGTGCCAGCAGCCAAGGACTAGCGGGGGGCCGAGAGACCTACGAGCAGTACTTC	CASSQGLAGGRETYEQYF
.	TRBV4-1	.	TRBJ2-3	TGCGCCAGCAGCCCAAAAGGACAGCCGAACACAGATACGCAGTATTTT	CASSPKGQPNTDTQYF
TRBD1	TRBV6-5	.	TRBJ1-2	TGTGCCAGCAGCGGGACAGACCGGACCTACACCTTC	CASSGTDRTYTF
TRBD2	TRBV2	.	TRBJ2-2	TGTGCCAGCAGGGATCTAGCGGGAGAGTCCACCGGGGAGCTGTTTTTT	CASRDLAGESTGELFF
TRBD1	TRBV11-2	.	TRBJ2-5	TGTGCCAGCAGCCCGACTAGGACAGGGGGTAGGGAGACCCAGTACTTC	CASSPTRTGGRETQYF
TRBD2	TRBV11-1	.	TRBJ2-7	TGTGCCAGCACCGGGGGTCAGCGGGGGGCTGGCTTGCGCGAGCAGTACTTC	CASTGGQRGAGLREQYF
TRBD1	TRBV6-1	once	TRBJ2-1	TGTGCCAGCAGTGCAGGGACAGGGAATGAGCAGTTCTTC	CASSAGTGNEQFF
TRBD2	TRBV6-5	once	TRBJ2-1	TGTGCCAGCAGTCCGACTAGCGGAACCTACAATGAGCAGTTCTTC	CASSPTSGTYNEQFF
.	TRBV7-3	.	TRBJ2-3	TGTGCCAGCAGCTTAAACGCAGGCCACACAGATACGCAGTATTTT	CASSLNAGHTDTQYF
TRBD2	TRBV10-2	.	TRBJ2-7	TGCGCCAGCAAAAGTGGCCTAGCGGCAAACTCCTACGAGCAGTACTTC	CASKSGLAANSYEQYF
.	TRBV7-2	.	TRBJ1-4	TGTGCCAGCAGCTTAGGAGGGGGGGGGCATGAAAAACTGTTTTTT	CASSLGGGGHEKLFF
TRBD2	TRBV7-9	.	TRBJ2-1	TGTGCCAGCAGCTTAAGCGGGGCTTACAATGAGCAGTTCTTC	CASSLSGAYNEQFF
.	TRBV2	.	TRBJ2-3	TGTGCCAGCAGTGAATTAGTCCCAACGTCCTCCGATACGCAGTATTTT	CASSELVPTSSDTQYF
.	TRBV30	.	TRBJ2-1	TGTGCCTGGAGTGCTGAGGCAGCCTACAATGAGCAGTTCTTC	CAWSAEAAYNEQFF
TRBD1	TRBV6-1	.	TRBJ2-7	TGTGCCAGCAGTGACTGGACAGGGGAAAGCTACGAGCAGTACTTC	CASSDWTGESYEQYF
.	TRBV29-1	.	TRBJ2-7	TGCAGCGTGGGATTGGGGGGAGTTTACGAGCAGTACTTC	CSVGLGGVYEQYF
.	TRBV30	.	TRBJ1-1	TGTGGGGCGGGGGGCGAGGCTGAAGCTTTCTTT	CGAGGEAEAFF
.	TRBV21-1	.	TRBJ1-1	TGTGCCAGCAGCAAAGATGTCCGACAGGAGGAAAACACTGAAGCTTTCTTT	CASSKDVRQEENTEAFF
TRBD1	TRBV5-6	.	TRBJ2-7	TGTGCCAGCAGCTTGGAGGACAGGGGGCAAGGCTCCTACGAGCAGTACTTC	CASSLEDRGQGSYEQYF
.	TRBV9	.	TRBJ2-2	TGTGCCAGCAGCGTAGAACCCAGCGGAATTGCCGGGGAGCTGTTTTTT	CASSVEPSGIAGELFF
.	TRBV5-4	.	TRBJ2-5	TGTGCCAGCAGCTTCGGTAAGGGGGAAACAGAGACCCAGTACTTC	CASSFGKGETETQYF
.	TRBV13	.	TRBJ2-2	TGTGCCAGCAGCGGGGCAGATCAGACCGGGGAGCTGTTTTTT	CASSGADQTGELFF
.	TRBV5-1	few	TRBJ1-1	TGCGCCAGCAGCAGAGGAGAGATGAACACTGAAGCTTTCTTT	CASSRGEMNTEAFF
.	TRBV6-5	few	TRBJ2-1	TGTGCCAGCAGTTACGACAGGCTACTTCAAAACAATGAGCAGTTCTTC	CASSYDRLLQNNEQFF
.	TRBV21-1	.	TRBJ2-5	TGTGCCAGCAGCACAACGCTCGACAGGTTCGAGGGGGAGACCCAGTACTTC	CASSTTLDRFEGETQYF
TRBD1	TRBV9	.	TRBJ2-7	TGTGCCAGCAGCGCCTCAAACAGGGGGTCGAAGAACGAGCAGTACTTC	CASSASNRGSKNEQYF
.	TRBV9	.	TRBJ2-1	TGTGCCAGCAGCGTGAGCGGTGGGGTAAACTCCTACAATGAGCAGTTCTTC	CASSVSGGVNSYNEQFF
.	TRBV5-4	.	TRBJ1-6	TGTGCCAGCAGCTCGGACAGCTCGTCCGATTTTGCACCCCTCCACTTT	CASSSDSSSDFAPLHF
TRBD1	TRBV9	.	TRBJ1-3	TGTGCCAGCAGCGTACGGGGGACAGGGGTCTTTGGAAACACCATATATTTT	CASSVRGTGVFGNTIYF
.	TRBV6-5	.	TRBJ1-3	TGTGCCAGCAGTTACCGGTACGGAAACACCATATATTTT	CASSYRYGNTIYF
.	TRBV30	.	TRBJ1-4	TGTGCCTGGAACCAGGGACTGGCTAATGAAAAACTGTTTTTT	CAWNQGLANEKLFF
.	TRBV19	.	TRBJ1-5	TGTGCCAGTAGTATAGGGGGGAGGTTCGGGGGGCCCCTTTATAGCAATCAGCCCCAGCATTTT	CASSIGGRFGGPLYSNQPQHF
.	TRBV6-4	.	TRBJ1-4	TGTGCCAGGGATCAGGAGGGAACTAATGAAAAACTGTTTTTT	CARDQEGTNEKLFF
.	TRBV4-1	.	TRBJ2-7	TGCGCCAGCGCTCCTTCTGGAGGGGTGAGCCACGAGCAGTACTTC	CASAPSGGVSHEQYF
.	TRBV7-7	.	TRBJ1-1	TGTGCCAGGATTGAGCGGACAGAACAAAACACTGAAGCTTTCTTT	CARIERTEQNTEAFF
.	TRBV7-2	.	TRBJ1-4	TGTGCCAGCAGTAACAGCCGCCAGGGTGGTGAAAAACTGTTTTTT	CASSNSRQGGEKLFF
TRBD1	TRBV6-1	.	TRBJ2-7	TGTGCCAGTGGGCCATCACAGGGGGTGCACGAGCAGTACTTC	CASGPSQGVHEQYF
TRBD1	TRBV6-4	few	TRBJ2-2	TGTGCCAGCAAGGAGCAGGGGGCCGACACCGGGGAGCTGTTTTTT	CASKEQGADTGELFF